The 10 T cell receptor beta chains listed next were all sequenced from one sample in a study of OX40 agonist ivuxolimab in advanced cancers. Profiled with immunoSEQ multiplex PCR; TCRdb holds only in-frame clones, not every one. The sample includes around 40,000 clones, approximately 80% seen only once; the top ten take over 15%. The sample consisted of CD4+ or CD8+ T cells sorted from blood, taken in a trial of the OX40 agonist ivuxolimab. The receptor source for this set is an adult with an advanced solid tumor such as melanoma, head and neck, liver or kidney cancer.

This CDR3 reads CASSLDRTSGNTIYF. The CDR3 nucleotides are TGTGCCAGCAGCCTCGACAGAACCTCTGGAAACACCATATATTTT. This chain connects TRBV7-6 to TRBJ1-3; possibly TRBD1 for D (5 bases). Germline lookup yields CDR1 SGHVS and CDR2 FNYEAQ. V gave up 5 bases and J gave up 0 bases, with 11 bases separating them. The CDR3 runs 15 residues.

This clone was detected only a few times. The genes are TRBV2 and TRBJ2-7, with 11 bases lining up with TRBD2. The J segment lost 5 bases and the V segment lost 3 bases, leaving 6 bases of the junction unmatched. The CDR3 sequence is 15 residues long. Germline V lookup: CDR1 SNHLY, CDR2 FYNNEI. The CDR3, as DNA: TGTGCCAGCAGTGAGGATAGCGGGAGGGTCAACGAGCAGTACTTC. This encodes CASSEDSGRVNEQYF.

V gene TRBV4-3 combines with J gene TRBJ2-4; D is ambiguous. V lost 4 bases, J lost 6 bases, and 10 bases lay in between. Germline V CDR1 and CDR2: LGHNA, YSLEER. CDR3 length: 13 residues. The CDR3: CASSLVTGNIQYF. CDR3 bases: TGCGCCAGCAGCCTCGTAACGGGAAACATTCAGTACTTC.

The rearrangement uses TRBV6-5 and TRBJ2-1, with TRBD1 as a possible D gene (8 bases). V was shortened by 7 bases and J by 7 bases, with 14 bases between the two germline ends. CDR1 MNHEY and CDR2 SVGAGI come from the germline V gene. The CDR3 spans 13 residues. DNA for the CDR3: TGTGCCAGCACCAAACAGGGGGGGAATGAGCAGTTCTTC. Translation gives CASTKQGGNEQFF.

The chain joins TRBV7-6 to TRBJ2-2; D gene unclear. CDR1 and CDR2 (germline): SGHVS, FNYEAQ. V dropped 1 base and J dropped 1 base, with 7 bases sitting between them. This CDR3 is built from 15 residues. For the CDR3, the DNA is TGTGCCAGCAGCTTAGTCTACGGGAACACCGGGGAGCTGTTTTTT. Amino acids: CASSLVYGNTGELFF.

This chain joins TRBV5-6 and TRBJ2-7; D is possibly TRBD2 (5 bases). Germline lookup yields CDR1 SGHDT and CDR2 YYEEEE. V dropped 4 bases and J dropped 2 bases, with 13 bases sitting between them. CDR3 length equals 14 residues. Here the CDR3 DNA reads TGTGCCAGCAGCCTAGCTGGGTCAACCTACGAGCAGTACTTC. This sequence encodes CASSLAGSTYEQYF.

The V gene is TRBV11-1, the J gene TRBJ2-1; D unclear. Germline V gene lookup returns CDR1 SGHAT and CDR2 FQDESV (reference sequence). Trimming shortened V by 5 bases and J by 6 bases, and 14 bases separated the two germline ends. This CDR3 has 14 residues. CDR3 in DNA: TGTGCCAGCAGCCCTACGGACGCCCTCAATGAGCAGTTCTTC. Translating it yields CASSPTDALNEQFF.

V and J are TRBV10-2 and TRBJ2-7; D is unclear. V lost 4 bases to trimming and J lost 5 bases, with 12 bases between them. The CDR3 totals 13 residues. The germline V gene has CDR1 WSHSY and CDR2 SAAADI. The CDR3 is CASSVVRVDEQYF. The CDR3 DNA follows: TGCGCCAGCAGTGTCGTAAGGGTCGACGAGCAGTACTTC.

The chain couples TRBV27 to TRBJ2-3, with TRBD2 identical over 7 bases. V lost 4 bases and J lost 2; bases outside the gene matches: 6. Germline V gene lookup returns CDR1 MNHEY and CDR2 SMNVEV (reference sequence). This CDR3 comprises 15 residues. The CDR3 nucleotides read TGTGCCAGCAGTTGGGGACTAACTAACACAGATACGCAGTATTTT. It codes for CASSWGLTNTDTQYF.

This clone has more than one count but fewer than ten. The CDR3 sequence is CASSIDDTTFTYNEQFF. The CDR3 DNA follows: TGTGCCAGTAGTATAGATGACACGACTTTTACCTACAATGAGCAGTTCTTC. The chain has TRBV19 and TRBJ2-1, with D unclear. The CDR3 is made up of 17 amino acids. Germline V gives CDR1 LNHDA, CDR2 SQIVND (reference sequence). Trimming pared 0 bases from V and 2 bases from J, leaving 14 bases between.